Below, 16 T cell receptor beta chains from the same sample are listed, as sequenced in a study of CD8+CD57+ T cells in acquired aplastic anemia. Patients selected for sequencing had displayed CD8+CD57+ cell expansion by flow cytometry. CDR3 and TCR beta VDJ profiling relied on a genomic DNA template. TCRdb reanalysed the reads using MiXCR and keeps one entry per CDR3 protein. Seen here are 200,000 to 250,000 distinct CDR3 sequences, 40% to 50% observed once, and the top ten hold 6.5% to 10%. The sequencing sample was made of sorted CD4+, CD8+, or CD8+CD57+ T cells (not recorded which) from PBMCs. All receptors derive from a human donor with aplastic anemia.

This clonotype was recorded many times. This chain joins TRBV10-3 and TRBJ2-1, with 10 bases aligning to TRBD2. V gave up 2 bases and J gave up 3 bases; unmatched junction bases: 4. The CDR3 is made up of 16 amino acids. Germline assignment: CDR1 ENHRY and CDR2 SYGVKD. In DNA form, the CDR3 reads TGTGCCATCAGTGAGACAACTAGCGGGGACTACAATGAGCAGTTCTTC. This encodes CAISETTSGDYNEQFF.

This clonotype turned up a few times. The chain recombines TRBV25-1 with TRBJ2-2, with TRBD1 identical over 10 bases. The CDR3 is 14 amino acids. The V segment lost 4 bases and the J segment 8 bases; nucleotides outside the gene matches: 4. The germline gives CDR1 MGHDK, CDR2 SYGVNS. CDR3 residues: CASSVRDRGGELFF. The CDR3 nucleotides are TGTGCCAGCAGTGTCCGGGACAGGGGTGGGGAGCTGTTTTTT. Complete variable domain (other parts from reference TRBV25-1 and TRBJ2-2): EADIYQTPRYLVIGTGKKITLECSQTMGHDKMYWYQQDPGMELHLIHYSYGVNSTEKGDLSSESTVSRIRTEHFPLTLESARPSHTSQYLCASSVRDRGGELFFGEGSRLTVL.

This sequence joins TRBV24-1 and TRBJ2-3, with TRBD1 identical over 9 bases. The J segment lost 6 bases and the V segment lost 3 bases, leaving 6 bases of the junction unmatched. The germline CDR1 and CDR2 sequences are KGHDR and SFDVKD. The CDR3 extends over 15 amino acids. This CDR3 reads CATSDQGQGRDTQYF. CDR3 bases: TGTGCCACCAGTGATCAGGGACAGGGTCGGGATACGCAGTATTTT.

This clonotype was found many times. The chain recombines TRBV7-3 with TRBJ1-5; D unresolved. This CDR3 contains 14 residues. Trimming cost V 2 bases and J 7 bases, with 12 bases left between them. CDR1 SGHTA and CDR2 FQGTGA come from the germline V gene. DNA for the CDR3: TGTGCCAGCAGCTTAGCCGATAGTACCCAGCCCCAGCATTTT. Its protein is CASSLADSTQPQHF.

In nucleotides, the CDR3 is TGCGCCAGCAGTAGCGGGAGAGCAAACGAGCAGTACTTC. This sequence encodes CASSSGRANEQYF. The genes are TRBV10-1 and TRBJ2-7; 8 nucleotides line up with TRBD2. The germline gives CDR1 WNHNN, CDR2 SYGVQD (reference sequence). The CDR3 runs 13 residues. J lost 5 bases, V lost 5 bases, and 5 bases had no gene match.

This clonotype was counted a few times. Written as DNA, the CDR3 is TGTGCCTGGAGTGTTTTGGGTCCCGATACGCAGTATTTT. Encoded protein: CAWSVLGPDTQYF. The chain is built from TRBV30 and TRBJ2-3, with D hard to call. Trimming took 0 bases from V and 6 from J, leaving 10 bases between them. This CDR3 comprises 13 residues. The V gene's germline CDR1 is GTSNPN and CDR2 SVGIG (reference sequence).

This sequence joins TRBV15 and TRBJ1-6, with D possibly being TRBD1 (5 bases). Germline V CDR1 and CDR2: LNHNV, YYDKDF (reference sequence). Trimming took 1 base from V and 8 from J, leaving 9 bases between them. This CDR3 contains 14 residues. CDR3 sequence (DNA): TGTGCCACCAGCAGAGTCGGGGGGGATTCACCCCTCCACTTT. This encodes CATSRVGGDSPLHF.

This clonotype was found a few times. The rearrangement links TRBV2 to TRBJ2-7; possible D gene TRBD2, 5 bases. Looked up from germline, CDR1 is SNHLY and CDR2 is FYNNEI. CDR3 size: 12 residues. V shed 7 bases and J shed 2 bases, with 9 bases lying between them. The DNA for the CDR3 is TGTGCCAGCACCGGGGTGCCCTACGAGCAGTACTTC. Protein sequence: CASTGVPYEQYF.

This clonotype was detected a few times. The V and J genes are TRBV3-1 and TRBJ2-7; 7 nucleotides match TRBD2. The CDR3 is made up of 15 amino acids. J lost 4 bases, V lost 4 bases, and 10 bases had no gene match. Germline lookup yields CDR1 LGHDT and CDR2 YNNKEL (reference sequence). This CDR3 is CASSPVLANTYEQYF. The CDR3 coding sequence is TGTGCCAGCAGCCCCGTACTAGCGAACACGTACGAGCAGTACTTC.

The sample holds many counts of this clonotype. The chain couples TRBV12-3 or TRBV12-4 to TRBJ2-1; D is unclear. Trimming pared 3 bases from V and 7 bases from J, leaving 10 bases between. The CDR3 consists of 13 residues. In nucleotides, the CDR3 is TGTGCCAGCAGTTTGAATATCGCAAATGAGCAGTTCTTC. This gives the protein CASSLNIANEQFF.

This clonotype was seen more than once but under ten times. The chain has TRBV20-1 and TRBJ2-1, with TRBD1 matching 8 bases. CDR1 DFQATT and CDR2 SNEGSKA come from the germline V gene (reference sequence). V lost 6 bases, J lost 5 bases, and 9 bases stayed unmatched. CDR3 length equals 14 residues. CDR3 amino acids: CSARQGSIHNEQFF. In nucleotides, the CDR3 is TGCAGTGCCCGACAGGGGAGTATACACAATGAGCAGTTCTTC.

Worth noting for this clonotype: Relative to the germline gene, one junction end is altered; a read error may explain this. V and J are TRBV27 and TRBJ1-3; no firm D call. The CDR3 extends over 11 amino acids. Per germline, CDR1 MNHEY and CDR2 SMNVEV (reference sequence). DNA of the CDR3: TGTGCCGTGCACTCCGGAAGCACCATATATTTT. Its protein is CAVHSGSTIYF.

This clonotype has ten or more counts. The genes are TRBV7-9 and TRBJ2-7; D unresolved. V dropped 5 bases and J dropped 5 bases, with 10 bases sitting between them. There are 12 residues in the CDR3. Per germline, CDR1 SEHNR and CDR2 FQNEAQ (reference sequence). The CDR3 sequence is CASSPNLNEQYF. In DNA, the CDR3 is TGTGCCAGCAGCCCCAATTTAAACGAGCAGTACTTC.

This clonotype was seen ten or more times. The chain joins TRBV11-2 to TRBJ2-1, with TRBD2 matching 10 bases. J lost 5 bases, V lost 5 bases, and 9 bases had no gene match. The CDR3 is made up of 16 amino acids. CDR1 is SGHAT and CDR2 is FQNNGV in the germline V gene. The CDR3: CASSRTSSGSHNEQFF. The CDR3, as DNA: TGTGCCAGCAGCCGAACTTCTAGCGGGAGCCACAATGAGCAGTTCTTC.

The rearrangement links TRBV5-1 to TRBJ2-3; D unresolved. The CDR3 runs to 15 residues. V shed 4 bases and J shed 3 bases, with 15 bases lying between them. Looked up from germline, CDR1 is SGHRS and CDR2 is YFSETQ. CDR3 sequence reads: CASSPPAGGTDTQYF. In nucleotides, the CDR3 is TGCGCCAGCAGCCCCCCGGCCGGCGGAACAGATACGCAGTATTTT.

This clonotype was seen ten or more times. The chain is built from TRBV6-4 and TRBJ2-3; D unresolved. The CDR3 has 13 amino acids. V gave up 3 bases and J gave up 2 bases, with 6 bases separating them. Per germline, CDR1 MRHNA and CDR2 SNTAGT. CDR3 sequence (DNA): TGTGCCAGCAGTGAGACGAACACAGATACGCAGTATTTT. It yields the protein CASSETNTDTQYF.